This entry concerns a single T cell receptor (beta chain). Trimming pared 0 bases from V and 6 bases from J, leaving 10 bases between. The CDR3 contains 14 residues. Germline-derived CDR1 and CDR2 are SGHNT and YYREEE (reference sequence). This sample was included in a study of blood T cell repertoires in COVID-19. Study-wide background: There were acute and convalescent COVID-19 samples, and they came from the United States, Italy and Spain. From T cells, B-cell-depleted T cells, or PBMCs came the material, which was cDNA or gDNA.

TCRdb's table, derived via immunoSEQ multiplex PCR, lists solely in-frame clones and lacks some. The sample has 20,000 to 25,000 clones, about 88% seen once. The chain couples TRBV5-4 to TRBJ2-1; D perhaps matches TRBD1 (6 bases). The TCR sequence derives from a human donor in a cohort sampled during active COVID-19. The donor label of this sample is uncertain. Sequencing was carried out using peripheral blood. The CDR3 DNA is TGTGCCAGCAGCTTGGGGGGGACACCCAATGAGCAGTTCTTC. It is translated as CASSLGGTPNEQFF.